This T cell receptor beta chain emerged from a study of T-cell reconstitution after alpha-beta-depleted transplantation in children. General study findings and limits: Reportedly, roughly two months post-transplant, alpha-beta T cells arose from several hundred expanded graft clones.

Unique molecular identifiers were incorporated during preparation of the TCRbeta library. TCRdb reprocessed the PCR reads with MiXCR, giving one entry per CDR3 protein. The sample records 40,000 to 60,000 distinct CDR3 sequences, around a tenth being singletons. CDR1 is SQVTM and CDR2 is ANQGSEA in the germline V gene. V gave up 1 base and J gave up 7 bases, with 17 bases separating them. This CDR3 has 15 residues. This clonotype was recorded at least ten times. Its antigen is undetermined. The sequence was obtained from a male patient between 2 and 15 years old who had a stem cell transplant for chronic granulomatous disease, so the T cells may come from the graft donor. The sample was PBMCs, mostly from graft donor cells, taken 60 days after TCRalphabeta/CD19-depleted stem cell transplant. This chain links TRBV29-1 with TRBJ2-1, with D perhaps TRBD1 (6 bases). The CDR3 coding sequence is TGCAGCGTTGAAGGGGGATGGACAGCGAGAAATGAGCAGTTCTTC. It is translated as CSVEGGWTARNEQFF.